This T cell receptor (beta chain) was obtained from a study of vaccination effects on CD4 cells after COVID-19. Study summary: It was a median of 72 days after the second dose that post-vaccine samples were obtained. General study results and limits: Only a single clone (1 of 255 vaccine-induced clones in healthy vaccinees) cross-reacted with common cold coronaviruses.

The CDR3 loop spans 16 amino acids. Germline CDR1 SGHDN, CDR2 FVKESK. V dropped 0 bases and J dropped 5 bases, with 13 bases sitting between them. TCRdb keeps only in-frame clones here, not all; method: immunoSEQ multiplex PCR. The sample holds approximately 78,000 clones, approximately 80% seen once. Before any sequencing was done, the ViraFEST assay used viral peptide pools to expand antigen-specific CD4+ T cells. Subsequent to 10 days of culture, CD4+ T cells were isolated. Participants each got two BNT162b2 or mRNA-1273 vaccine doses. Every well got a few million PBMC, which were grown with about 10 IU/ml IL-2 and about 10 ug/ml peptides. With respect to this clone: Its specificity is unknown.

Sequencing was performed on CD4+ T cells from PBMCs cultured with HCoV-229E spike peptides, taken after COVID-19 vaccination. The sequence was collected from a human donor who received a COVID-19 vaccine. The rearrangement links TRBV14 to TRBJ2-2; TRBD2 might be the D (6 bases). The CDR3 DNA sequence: TGTGCCAGCAGCCAAGAGAGGTCCCGGGGGACCGGGGAGCTGTTTTTT. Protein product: CASSQERSRGTGELFF.